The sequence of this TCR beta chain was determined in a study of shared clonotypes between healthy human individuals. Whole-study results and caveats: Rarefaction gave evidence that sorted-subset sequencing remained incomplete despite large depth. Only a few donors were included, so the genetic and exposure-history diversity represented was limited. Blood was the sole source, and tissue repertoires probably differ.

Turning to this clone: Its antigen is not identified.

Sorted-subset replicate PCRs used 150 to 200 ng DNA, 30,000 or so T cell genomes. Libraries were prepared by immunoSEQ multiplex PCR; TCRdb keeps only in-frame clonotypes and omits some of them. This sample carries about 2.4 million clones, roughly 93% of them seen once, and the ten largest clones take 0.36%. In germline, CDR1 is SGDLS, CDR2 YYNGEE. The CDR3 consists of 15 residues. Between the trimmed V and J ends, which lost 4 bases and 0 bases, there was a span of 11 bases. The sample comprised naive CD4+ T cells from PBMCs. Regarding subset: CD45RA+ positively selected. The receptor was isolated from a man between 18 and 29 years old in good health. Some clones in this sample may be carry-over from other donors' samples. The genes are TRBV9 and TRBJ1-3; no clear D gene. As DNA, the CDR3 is TGTGCCAGCAGCCCGGGAGGCTTCTCTGGAAACACCATATATTTT. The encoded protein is CASSPGGFSGNTIYF.